Each of the 16 T cell receptor beta chains below was sequenced from the same sample in a study of blood T cell repertoires in COVID-19 (dated by TCRdb to about 2020). Library prep was done by the immunoSEQ multiplex PCR assay. As stored in TCRdb, this immuneACCESS dataset retains in-frame rearrangements with V and J assigned. A fraction of the clones does not appear; measured against another copy, unresolved V genes explain less than half of the discrepancy, and the remainder lacks a known reason. Recorded for this sample are 120,000 to 150,000 clones; 85% to 90% of them occurred a single time. More than 6.5% of the sample belongs to the ten largest clones. Sequences were obtained from peripheral blood. Receptor source: a woman between 45 and 65 years old with active or convalescent COVID-19.

The chain is built from TRBV9 and TRBJ2-3; 11 bases fit TRBD2. This CDR3 contains 15 residues. The V and J ends lost 4 bases and 2 bases, in that order; junction bases with no gene match: 3. Germline values: CDR1 SGDLS, CDR2 YYNGEE. CDR3 sequence reads: CASSPLAGDTDTQYF. The DNA for the CDR3 is TGTGCCAGCAGCCCACTAGCGGGAGACACAGATACGCAGTATTTT.

The chain recombines TRBV2 with TRBJ1-1; D is ambiguous. CDR1 and CDR2 from the germline V gene are SNHLY and FYNNEI. The CDR3 sequence is 13 residues long. Trimming shortened V by 8 bases and J by 0 bases, and 10 bases separated the two germline ends. The CDR3, as DNA: TGTGCCAGCGTCACAGAAATGAACACTGAAGCTTTCTTT. The encoded protein is CASVTEMNTEAFF.

This clone has just one count. The chain employs TRBV29-1 and TRBJ2-4; 9 bases line up with TRBD1. This CDR3 contains 13 residues. J lost 7 bases, V lost 6 bases, and 7 bases had no gene match. CDR1 and CDR2 (germline): SQVTM, ANQGSEA. In DNA, the CDR3 is TGCAGCGTCCCGGGACAGGGCAACAACATTCAGTACTTC. Amino acid sequence: CSVPGQGNNIQYF. Using reference TRBV29-1 and TRBJ2-4 for the parts outside the CDR3, the full variable domain is SAVISQKPSRDICQRGTSLTIQCQVDSQVTMMFWYRQQPGQSLTLIATANQGSEATYESGFVIDKFPISRPNLTFSTLTVSNMSPEDSSIYLCSVPGQGNNIQYFGAGTRLSVL.

This clone occurred a few times. This chain joins TRBV6-2 or TRBV6-3 and TRBJ2-7; TRBD2 agrees at 8 bases. Germline V gives CDR1 MNHEY, CDR2 SVGEGT. With V trimmed by 5 bases and J by 2 bases, 8 bases remained unmatched. The CDR3 spans 15 residues. CDR3 in DNA: TGTGCCAGCAGTCCCGGGAGGGGTCGAACCTACGAGCAGTACTTC. Protein: CASSPGRGRTYEQYF.

This chain joins TRBV28 and TRBJ1-4, with 9 positions matching TRBD1. The CDR3 loop spans 15 amino acids. J was trimmed by 4 bases and V by 6 bases; bases with no gene match: 6. From germline, CDR1 is MDHEN and CDR2 SYDVKM. This CDR3 reads CASRGRTGDNEKLFF. The DNA for the CDR3 is TGTGCCAGCAGGGGGAGGACAGGGGATAATGAAAAACTGTTTTTT.

The CDR3 DNA reads TGCAGCGTGGGACAGGTGAACACTGAAGCTTTCTTT. Protein sequence: CSVGQVNTEAFF. The gene calls are TRBV29-1 and TRBJ1-1; 8 positions match TRBD1. Germline CDR1 and CDR2: SQVTM and ANQGSEA. The J segment lost 0 bases and the V segment lost 6 bases, leaving 0 bases of the junction unmatched. The CDR3 contains 12 residues.

This chain links TRBV7-9 with TRBJ2-7, with TRBD1 identical over 8 bases. Germline CDR1 is SEHNR and CDR2 is FQNEAQ (reference sequence). The CDR3 runs to 15 residues. V trimming: 1 base; J trimming: 6 bases; junction bases outside the gene matches: 8. The CDR3, as DNA: TGTGCCAGCAGCTTAGTAGGGACAGGTACTGGCGAGCAGTACTTC. It yields the protein CASSLVGTGTGEQYF.

The V gene is TRBV5-1, the J gene TRBJ2-4, with D perhaps matching TRBD1 (5 bases). Germline V CDR1 and CDR2: SGHRS, YFSETQ. The CDR3 extends over 14 amino acids. Trimming took 0 bases from V and 4 from J, leaving 8 bases between them. The chain's CDR3 is CASSLGQGKNIQYF. The CDR3 coding sequence is TGCGCCAGCAGCTTGGGCCAGGGTAAAAACATTCAGTACTTC.

This chain connects TRBV28 to TRBJ1-5, with D possibly being TRBD1 (5 bases). V was cut by 5 bases and J by 3 bases, with 11 bases left in between. Per the germline V gene, CDR1 is MDHEN and CDR2 is SYDVKM. There are 14 residues in the CDR3. The CDR3 sequence: CASSLPQVNQPQHF. The CDR3 coding sequence is TGTGCCAGCAGTCTCCCACAGGTCAATCAGCCCCAGCATTTT.

This chain links TRBV7-9 with TRBJ1-2; unclear D gene. Germline V gene lookup returns CDR1 SEHNR and CDR2 FQNEAQ (reference sequence). The CDR3 length is 12 residues. V gave up 4 bases and J gave up 6 bases, with 9 bases separating them. The CDR3 reads CASSSSHDGYTF. The CDR3 DNA sequence: TGTGCCAGCAGCTCTAGTCACGATGGCTACACCTTC.

V usage is TRBV14 and J usage is TRBJ2-7; weak D call: TRBD2 (5 bases). The ends were cut back, 0 bases at V and 4 bases at J, with 25 bases in the middle. CDR3 length equals 19 residues. CDR1 and CDR2 from the germline V gene are SGHDN and FVKESK. CDR3 protein: CASSQDGFPRGLWDYEQYF. The CDR3 DNA is TGTGCCAGCAGCCAAGATGGGTTCCCCCGAGGGCTTTGGGATTACGAGCAGTACTTC.

The chain recombines TRBV2 with TRBJ2-2, with a possible D match to TRBD2 (6 bases). The V gene's germline CDR1 is SNHLY and CDR2 FYNNEI. The CDR3 consists of 18 residues. V was trimmed by 4 bases and J by 6 bases, leaving 24 bases between them. The DNA of the CDR3 is TGTGCCAGCAGTGTTATAGGAGGGATAGATCATGGGTCCGGGGAGCTGTTTTTT. Translation: CASSVIGGIDHGSGELFF.

CDR3 residues: CASSLATSRGNKPYEQYF. Written as DNA, the CDR3 is TGTGCCAGCAGCTTAGCTACGAGCCGGGGGAATAAACCCTACGAGCAGTACTTC. The chain links TRBV11-2 to TRBJ2-7; D possibly corresponds to TRBD2 (6 bases). The V end was cut by 1 base, the J end by 2 bases, with 21 bases between. This CDR3 region has 18 residues. The germline CDR1 and CDR2 sequences are SGHAT and FQNNGV.

The chain joins TRBV20-1 to TRBJ1-1; D not resolved. CDR3 length equals 9 residues. V lost 7 bases, J lost 6 bases, and 6 bases lay in between. Germline V gives CDR1 DFQATT, CDR2 SNEGSKA (reference sequence). The CDR3 spells CSESAEAFF. In DNA form, the CDR3 reads TGCAGTGAGTCGGCTGAAGCTTTCTTT.

This chain connects TRBV4-3 to TRBJ2-1, with 8 bases that match TRBD1. This CDR3 region has 16 residues. Germline V CDR1 and CDR2: LGHNA, YSLEER. V lost 2 bases, J lost 10 bases, and 13 bases stayed unmatched. The DNA for the CDR3 is TGCGCCAGCAGCCAACAAACACACGGACAGGGTTGGGAGCAGTTCTTC. It specifies CASSQQTHGQGWEQFF.

The chain combines TRBV24-1 with TRBJ2-2; 7 bases align to TRBD1. The germline V gene encodes CDR1 KGHDR and CDR2 SFDVKD. V was pared by 3 bases and J by 2 bases, with 8 bases of the junction left unmatched. This CDR3 is 17 amino acids long. The DNA of the CDR3 is TGTGCCACCAGTGATATACGTGGACAGGAAAACACCGGGGAGCTGTTTTTT. Protein product: CATSDIRGQENTGELFF.